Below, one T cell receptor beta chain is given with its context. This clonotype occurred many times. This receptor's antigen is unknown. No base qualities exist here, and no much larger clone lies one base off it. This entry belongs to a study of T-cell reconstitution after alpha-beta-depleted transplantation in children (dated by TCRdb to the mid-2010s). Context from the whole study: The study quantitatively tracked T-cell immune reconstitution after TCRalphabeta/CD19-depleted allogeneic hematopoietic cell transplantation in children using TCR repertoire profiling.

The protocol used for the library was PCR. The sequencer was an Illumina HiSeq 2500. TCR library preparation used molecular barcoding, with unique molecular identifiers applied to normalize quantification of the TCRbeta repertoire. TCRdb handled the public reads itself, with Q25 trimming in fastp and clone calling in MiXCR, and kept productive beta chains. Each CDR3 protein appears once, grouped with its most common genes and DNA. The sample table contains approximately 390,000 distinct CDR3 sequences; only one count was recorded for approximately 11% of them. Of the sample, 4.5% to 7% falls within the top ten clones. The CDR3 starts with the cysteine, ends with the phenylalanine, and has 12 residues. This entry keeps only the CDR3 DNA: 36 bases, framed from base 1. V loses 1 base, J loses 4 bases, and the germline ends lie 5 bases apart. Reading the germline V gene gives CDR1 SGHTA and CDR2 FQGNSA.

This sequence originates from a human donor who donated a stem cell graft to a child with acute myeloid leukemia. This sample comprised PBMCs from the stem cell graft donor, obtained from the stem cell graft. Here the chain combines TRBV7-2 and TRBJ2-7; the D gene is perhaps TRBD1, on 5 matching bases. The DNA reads TGTGCCAGCAGCTTAGGACAGTACGAGCAGTACTTC. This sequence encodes CASSLGQYEQYF.